Listed here is a single T cell receptor (beta chain). The antigen it binds to is not known. No base quality values were provided; no much bigger clone lies one nucleotide off. The High Capacity cDNA Reverse Transcription Kit was used to reverse transcribe all of the isolated RNA, meaning that expressed TCRB transcripts were what got sequenced. Deep immunoSEQ sequencing was applied to naive, central memory and regulatory T cell samples, giving an average of roughly 3.6 million total reads per sample. Sorted cells were lysed in RLT buffer, and RNA was extracted using DNase-treated RNeasy Micro or Mini kits according to cell number. Each cell subset was processed on its own to prevent cross-contamination, while patient and healthy donor samples were processed together. The immunoSEQ multiplex PCR was used to amplify TCRB sequences from cDNA, generating 87-bp fragments that spanned the CDR3 region. Sequencing of the amplicons was done on the Illumina HiSeq platform. Regarding the original processing steps: PCR bias was computationally corrected using synthetic template baselines, reads within Hamming distance 2 were collapsed, and singletons that could not be merged were discarded. Reads were aligned against IMGT so that V, D and J genes, CDR3 length and insertions or deletions at six rearrangement sites could be assigned. Clonotype counts were normalized to sorted cell number within each subset before computing true diversity and Gini coefficients with the tcR R package. The overlap coefficient, calculated on TCRB nucleotide sequences, was used to quantify repertoire sharing. Out-of-frame TCRB sequences from naive cells were analyzed to stand in for the pre-selection repertoire. The table was pulled from immuneACCESS by TCRdb, which kept in-frame rearrangements only. Such tables lose some clones; where checked, under half of the loss comes from unresolved V genes, and the rest has no known cause. V and J calls plus clone size are reproduced from that table; the DNA served to infer D and trimming. This sample lists about 340,000 clones; approximately 13% were detected once. The ten largest clones take up roughly 0.015% of the sample.

This entry belongs to a study of beta chain features in type 1 diabetes (dated by TCRdb to 2017 to 2018). A note on the overall study: Mean age, gender distribution, total cell number and subset yield did not differ between patients and healthy donors. A total of about 110,000,000 sorted cells were examined across all samples, and a strong correlation was observed between cell number per subset and RNA yield. In the study, recently diagnosed type 1 diabetes patients and matched healthy donors were compared on the TCRB repertoires of their sorted circulating CD4+ T cell subsets. Regulatory and stem cell-like memory subsets were isolated from only 8 patients and about eight healthy donors, whereas naive and central memory subsets came from all 30 or so donors.

Each donor gave one peripheral blood draw, averaging around 120 mL, which was collected into heparinised tubes. A BD FACSAria II and a panel including CD45RO, CCR7, CD25, CD127, CD95 and CD27 were used to sort naive, central memory, regulatory and stem cell-like memory CD4+ T cells. A purity above 98% was achieved for all sorted populations. PBMCs were isolated immediately by Lymphoprep density gradient centrifugation and stained directly without culture. To minimize batch effects, samples were stained and sorted in pairs, one healthy donor with one patient per experiment. Overall results and qualifications from the work: Because small numbers of individuals were included in the HLA sub-analyses, any influence of HLA type on TCRB rearrangement was left unresolved. Fewer insertions and more nucleotide deletions at VDJ recombination sites were observed in patients with type 1 diabetes, implying thymic rearrangement abnormalities. The naive, central memory and regulatory TCRB repertoires appeared to resemble one another more closely among patients than among healthy donors. PCR might favor shorter templates, but patient and control samples were amplified and corrected together, so any skew would affect both groups equally. Type 1 diabetes patients showed a moderate but significant shortening of TCRB CDR3 length in all four CD4+ subsets. Sequencing cDNA rather than genomic DNA could over-represent highly expressing activated cells, although activation and CD3 levels did not differ between groups.

Sequencing was carried out using naive CD4+ T cells from blood. The cell subset or site label for this specimen denotes: true naive CD4+ T cells. This receptor was taken from a young woman with type 1 diabetes.

The CDR3 protein sequence reads: CASSLKTSGTLDTQYF. The DNA sequence follows: TGCGCCAGCAGCCTAAAGACTAGCGGGACATTAGATACGCAGTATTTT. This receptor chain uses TRBV4-3 and TRBJ2-3, with 11 junctional bases fitting TRBD2. The germline V gene sets CDR1 to LGHNA and CDR2 to YSLEER. The cysteine opens and the phenylalanine closes a CDR3 of 16 amino acids. Just the 48-base CDR3 DNA is kept, in frame starting at base 1. For this chain, trimming is 4 bases at the V end and 5 bases at the J end, and the number of junction bases without a gene match is 8.